A selection of T cell receptor beta chains follows, all from one sample in a study of beta chain features in type 1 diabetes. Profiled with immunoSEQ multiplex PCR; TCRdb holds only in-frame clones, not every one. The data contain around 500,000 clones, roughly 30% of them singletons. Sequencing was performed on naive CD4+ T cells from blood. Source of these receptors: a man younger than 30 in good health. CDR3s include the opening cysteine and the closing phenylalanine or tryptophan. The order of the fields is J gene, D gene, V gene, clone size, CDR3 protein, CDR3 DNA. D genes are given only for firm matches. Not every row has a clone size; where given, it reads once, few, many or a size class.

TRBJ2-3 NA TRBV10-3 few CAISENPDLGGTQYF TGTGCCATCAGTGAGAATCCCGACCTCGGTGGTACGCAGTATTTT
TRBJ2-3 NA TRBV30 NA CAWTRDFTDTQYF TGTGCCTGGACACGGGACTTCACAGATACGCAGTATTTT
TRBJ1-1 NA TRBV18 NA CASSPPIILTEAFF TGTGCCAGCTCACCACCGATCATCTTAACTGAAGCTTTCTTT
TRBJ2-1 NA TRBV29-1 few CSVERSSYNEQFF TGCAGCGTTGAGCGGAGCTCCTACAATGAGCAGTTCTTC
TRBJ1-5 NA TRBV18 NA CASSPQNSNQPQHF TGTGCCAGCTCACCACAGAATAGCAATCAGCCCCAGCATTTT
TRBJ2-5 NA TRBV5-6 NA CASSFQETQYF TGTGCCAGCAGCTTCCAAGAGACCCAGTACTTC
TRBJ2-5 NA TRBV28 NA CASIPGEAQETQYF TGTGCCAGCATTCCGGGGGAGGCCCAAGAGACCCAGTACTTC
TRBJ2-3 NA TRBV10-3 NA CAIGQPGRTDTQYF TGTGCCATCGGACAGCCGGGACGCACAGATACGCAGTATTTT
TRBJ2-5 NA TRBV29-1 few CSVTDTGSQETQYF TGCAGCGTTACGGACACCGGAAGCCAAGAGACCCAGTACTTC
TRBJ2-1 TRBD2 TRBV10-3 NA CAIRREVFPDNEQFF TGTGCCATAAGGCGGGAGGTATTCCCGGATAATGAGCAGTTCTTC
TRBJ2-5 NA TRBV19 NA CASSSDPSQETQYF TGTGCCAGTAGTTCCGACCCTAGCCAAGAGACCCAGTACTTC
TRBJ1-4 NA TRBV4-3 NA CASSHQGRTNEKLFF TGCGCCAGCAGCCATCAGGGGCGGACTAATGAAAAACTGTTTTTT
TRBJ2-7 NA TRBV30 few CAWSGTTYEQYF TGTGCCTGGAGTGGGACTACCTACGAGCAGTACTTC
TRBJ2-1 NA TRBV25-1 NA CASSAFRDEQFF TGTGCCAGCAGTGCCTTTCGGGATGAGCAGTTCTTC
TRBJ2-1 TRBD2 TRBV5-1 NA CASSPGTTSYNEQFF TGCGCCAGCAGTCCCGGGACTACCAGTTACAATGAGCAGTTCTTC
TRBJ1-1 NA TRBV27 NA CASSTDRYLGSEAFF TGTGCCAGCAGTACCGACAGGTACTTAGGCAGTGAAGCTTTCTTT
TRBJ1-1 TRBD1 TRBV10-3 few CAIKGTGETSRGAFF TGTGCCATCAAAGGGACAGGAGAGACTTCCCGGGGAGCTTTCTTT
TRBJ2-5 NA TRBV7-2 NA CASSLFLAEKETQYF TGTGCCAGCAGCTTATTTTTAGCCGAAAAAGAGACCCAGTACTTC
TRBJ2-7 NA TRBV5-4 NA CASSGVSQADEQYF TGTGCCAGCAGCGGAGTGTCTCAGGCCGACGAGCAGTACTTC
TRBJ2-7 NA TRBV7-9 NA CASSPRRGGNEQYF TGTGCCAGCAGCCCCCGGAGGGGCGGGAACGAGCAGTACTTC
TRBJ2-7 NA TRBV29-1 few CSVEGTAPSYEQYF TGCAGCGTTGAAGGGACAGCCCCCTCCTACGAGCAGTACTTC
TRBJ1-5 TRBD1 TRBV2 once CASVSGQGDQPQHF TGTGCCAGCGTGTCGGGACAGGGGGACCAGCCCCAGCATTTT
TRBJ2-3 NA TRBV7-2 NA CASSLGRYSTDTQYF TGTGCCAGCAGCTTGGGTCGATATAGCACAGATACGCAGTATTTT
TRBJ2-2 TRBD2 TRBV30 NA CAWTRLAGGTGELFF TGTGCCTGGACCCGACTAGCGGGCGGCACCGGGGAGCTGTTTTTT
TRBJ2-3 TRBD2 TRBV10-3 few CAISESGRAGTDTQYF TGTGCCATCAGTGAGAGCGGGAGGGCCGGCACAGATACGCAGTATTTT
TRBJ2-7 NA TRBV7-2 NA CASSLGRGHYEQYF TGTGCCAGCAGCTTAGGTCGGGGGCACTACGAGCAGTACTTC
TRBJ2-7 TRBD2 TRBV7-2 NA CASSLVTGLAFEQYF TGTGCCAGCAGCTTAGTCACGGGACTAGCATTCGAGCAGTACTTC
TRBJ2-2 NA TRBV13 NA CASSPSRSRSGRNTGELFF TGTGCCAGCAGCCCAAGCAGGAGTAGATCGGGGAGGAACACCGGGGAGCTGTTTTTT
TRBJ2-5 NA TRBV7-9 few CACGAGPTGETQYF TGTGCCTGCGGGGCGGGTCCAACGGGGGAGACCCAGTACTTC
TRBJ2-7 NA TRBV21-1 once CASSSDHGTSGPYEQYF TGTGCCAGCAGCAGCGACCACGGGACTAGCGGACCATACGAGCAGTACTTC
TRBJ2-3 NA TRBV7-9 NA CASSLAQSTDTQYF TGTGCCAGCAGCTTAGCCCAAAGCACAGATACGCAGTATTTT
TRBJ2-6 NA TRBV7-3 NA CASSSGPEVGANVLTF TGTGCCAGCAGCTCGGGACCTGAGGTTGGGGCCAACGTCCTGACTTTC
TRBJ2-1 TRBD1 TRBV20-1 few CSARDRNEQFF TGCAGTGCCAGGGACAGGAATGAGCAGTTCTTC
TRBJ2-7 NA TRBV4-2 few CASSQGAYEQYF TGTGCCAGCAGCCAAGGGGCCTACGAGCAGTACTTC
TRBJ2-3 TRBD2 TRBV29-1 NA CSVRGTSGSPDTDTQYF TGCAGCGTTAGAGGGACTAGCGGGAGCCCCGACACAGATACGCAGTATTTT
TRBJ1-1 NA TRBV7-9 NA CASSPVGYTEAFF TGTGCCAGCAGCCCCGTGGGCTACACTGAAGCTTTCTTT
TRBJ2-1 NA TRBV29-1 NA CSVVGHTYNEQFF TGCAGCGTTGTGGGGCACACCTACAATGAGCAGTTCTTC
TRBJ2-1 TRBD2 TRBV25-1 NA CASSPFKTSGRANEQFF TGTGCCAGCAGTCCCTTCAAGACTAGCGGGAGGGCCAATGAGCAGTTCTTC
TRBJ1-1 NA TRBV30 NA CAWQKNTEAFF TGTGCCTGGCAGAAGAACACTGAAGCTTTCTTT